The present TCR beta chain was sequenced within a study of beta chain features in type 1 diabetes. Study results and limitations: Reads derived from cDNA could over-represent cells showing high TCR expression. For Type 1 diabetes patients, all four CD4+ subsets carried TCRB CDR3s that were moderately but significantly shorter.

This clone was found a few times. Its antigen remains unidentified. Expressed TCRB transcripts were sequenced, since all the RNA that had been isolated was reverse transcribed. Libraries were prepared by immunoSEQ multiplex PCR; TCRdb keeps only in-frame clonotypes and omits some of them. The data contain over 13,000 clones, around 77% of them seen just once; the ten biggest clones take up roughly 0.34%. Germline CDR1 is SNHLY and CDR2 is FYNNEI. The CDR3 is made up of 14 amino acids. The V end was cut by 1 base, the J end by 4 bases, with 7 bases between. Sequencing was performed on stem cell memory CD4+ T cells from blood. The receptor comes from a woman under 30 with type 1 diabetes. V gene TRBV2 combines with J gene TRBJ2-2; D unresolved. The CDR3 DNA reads TGTGCCAGCAGTGAAGAGTCGGGCACCGGGGAGCTGTTTTTT. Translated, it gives CASSEESGTGELFF. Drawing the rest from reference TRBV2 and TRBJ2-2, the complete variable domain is EPEVTQTPSHQVTQMGQEVILRCVPISNHLYFYWYRQILGQKVEFLVSFYNNEISEKSEIFDDQFSVERPDGSNFTLKIRSTKLEDSAMYFCASSEESGTGELFFGEGSRLTVL.